This section outlines one T cell receptor beta chain sequence together with its context. V lost 6 bases and J lost 3, with 32 bases in between. This CDR3 is 20 amino acids long. Germline CDR1 and CDR2: MGHRA and YSYEKL. In the source study's methods: Researchers report that nucleated cell counts were estimated from reference gene primer amplification. The method was immunoSEQ multiplex PCR; TCRdb's version includes in-frame clones alone and lacks a portion of them. V and J calls and clone size come straight from that table; D and trimming were deduced from the DNA. The sample has under 200,000 clones, about 86% seen once; the top ten hold around 6.5%. This record belongs to a study of blood T cell repertoires in COVID-19.

This receptor was taken from a woman older than 75 in a cohort sampled during active or convalescent COVID-19. Material: peripheral blood. The J gene is TRBJ1-2, the V gene TRBV4-1; no firm D call. CDR3 loop: CASRPRVLRLVSELDYGYTF. DNA for the CDR3: TGCGCCAGCAGACCCCGGGTGTTGAGGCTGGTTTCGGAACTGGACTATGGCTACACCTTC.